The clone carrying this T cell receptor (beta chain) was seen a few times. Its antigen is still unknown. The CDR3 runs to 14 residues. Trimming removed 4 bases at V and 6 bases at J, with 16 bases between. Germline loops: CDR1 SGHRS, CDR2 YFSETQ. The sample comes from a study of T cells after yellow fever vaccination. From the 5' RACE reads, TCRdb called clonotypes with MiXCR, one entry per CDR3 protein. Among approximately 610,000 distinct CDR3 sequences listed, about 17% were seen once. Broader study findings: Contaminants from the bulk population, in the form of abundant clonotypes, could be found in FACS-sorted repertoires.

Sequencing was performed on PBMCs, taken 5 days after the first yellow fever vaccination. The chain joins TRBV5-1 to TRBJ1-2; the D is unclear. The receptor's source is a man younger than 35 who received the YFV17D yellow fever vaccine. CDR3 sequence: CASSGQSSVHGYTF. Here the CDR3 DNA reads TGCGCCAGCAGCGGGCAGTCATCCGTTCATGGCTACACCTTC.